Detailed here is one TCR beta chain. The PCR employed 60 Vbeta primers together with 13 Jbeta primers. Clones were sequenced by immunoSEQ multiplex PCR, and TCRdb holds only the in-frame ones, with some missing. This table holds tens of thousands of clones. CDR1 SGDLS and CDR2 YYNGEE come from the germline V gene. V lost 3 bases, J lost 5 bases, and 3 bases lay in between. The CDR3 consists of 11 residues. This specimen comes from a study of cytomegalovirus exposure and HLA in healthy donors. V and J are TRBV9 and TRBJ2-1; D uncertain. The sequence derives from a woman aged 40 to 55 in good health and CMV-seropositive. Sequencing was performed on PBMCs. In DNA form, the CDR3 reads TGTGCCAGCAGCGGTAACAATGAGCAGTTCTTC. Translating it yields CASSGNNEQFF.